Each of the 21 T cell receptor beta chains below was sequenced from the same sample in a study of vaccination and CD4 T cells after COVID-19. Sequence data for DNA of cultured CD4+ T cells were generated by the Oncomine TCR Beta short-read assay. Each CDR3 protein is one row after TCRdb ran MiXCR on the PCR reads. The top ten clones hold roughly 6.1% of a sample with about 25,000 distinct CDR3 sequences, over 45% of them seen once. Specified treatment: approximately nine-day PBMC culture with coronavirus spike peptide pools or control peptides (ViraFEST assay). These receptors are not linked to any known antigen. Sequencing used CD4+ T cells from blood, cultured in vitro. The receptors originated from a human donor who had recovered from COVID-19.

The gene calls are TRBV28 and TRBJ1-2; weak D call: TRBD1 (6 bases). V was cut by 4 bases and J by 4 bases, with 13 bases left in between. This CDR3 comprises 14 residues. Germline-derived CDR1 and CDR2 are MDHEN and SYDVKM. The CDR3 DNA sequence: TGTGCCAGCAGTTCACCGGGCAGGGGCTATGGCTACACCTTC. Its protein product is CASSSPGRGYGYTF.

This chain uses TRBV7-9 with TRBJ2-1, with a possible D match to TRBD1 (5 bases). The V and J ends lost 1 base and 6 bases respectively, with 10 bases between them. There are 14 residues in the CDR3. Germline V CDR1 and CDR2: SEHNR, FQNEAQ (reference sequence). The CDR3 DNA is TGTGCCAGCAGCTTAGAGGGGCTTGGCAATGAGCAGTTCTTC. It encodes CASSLEGLGNEQFF.

A few counts support this clonotype. The chain has TRBV6-1 and TRBJ1-5; perhaps TRBD1 as D (6 bases). With 8 bases removed from V and 4 bases from J, the gap between germline ends came to 12 bases. This CDR3 contains 13 residues. Germline V CDR1 and CDR2: MNHNS, SASEGT. The chain's CDR3 is CASGGGRNQPQHF. As DNA, the CDR3 is TGTGCCAGCGGGGGGGGGCGGAATCAGCCCCAGCATTTT.

This clonotype was found a few times. V gene TRBV15 combines with J gene TRBJ2-7; D unresolved. This CDR3 comprises 16 residues. V was trimmed by 0 bases and J by 3 bases, leaving 15 bases between them. The germline CDR1 and CDR2 sequences are LNHNV and YYDKDF (reference sequence). The DNA of the CDR3 is TGTGCCACCAGCAGAGATCTGCCGGGTCTTGGCTACGAGCAGTACTTC. It is translated as CATSRDLPGLGYEQYF.

The J gene is TRBJ1-1, the V gene TRBV12-5; D might be TRBD1 (5 bases). V was clipped by 3 bases and J by 8 bases, with 13 bases between them. CDR1 LGHNT and CDR2 FRNRAP come from the germline V gene. The CDR3 extends over 13 amino acids. The CDR3 nucleotides are TGTGCTAGTGGTTTTTACCCGGGGCAGGAAGCTTTCTTT. Protein sequence: CASGFYPGQEAFF.

This clonotype was detected a few times. This rearrangement joins TRBV6-1 to TRBJ2-7; 8 bases match TRBD2. The CDR3 totals 14 residues. CDR1 is MNHNS, CDR2 SASEGT, per germline. Germline trimming cut 6 bases from V and 3 bases from J; bases unmatched to any gene: 7. The CDR3 region has the DNA TGTGCCAGCAGATCTACTAGCGGCTACTACGAGCAGTACTTC. Residues: CASRSTSGYYEQYF.

V gene TRBV11-2 combines with J gene TRBJ1-6, with TRBD1 as a possible D gene (5 bases). Germline values: CDR1 SGHAT, CDR2 FQNNGV. The CDR3 loop spans 14 amino acids. V was pared by 5 bases and J by 9 bases, with 14 bases between. The CDR3 nucleotides are TGTGCCAGCAGCGTGGGCCGTGGGGGTTCACCCCTCCACTTT. Its translation is CASSVGRGGSPLHF.

The rearrangement uses TRBV7-2 and TRBJ2-7, with D unclear. The ends were cut back, 1 base at V and 2 bases at J, with 9 bases in the middle. This CDR3 is built from 14 residues. Per the germline V gene, CDR1 is SGHTA and CDR2 is FQGNSA. CDR3 bases: TGTGCCAGCAGCTTAGACAGAGACACCTACGAGCAGTACTTC. This translates into CASSLDRDTYEQYF.

The chain combines TRBV20-1 with TRBJ2-7; a possible D gene is TRBD1 (6 bases). Germline CDR1 DFQATT, CDR2 SNEGSKA (reference sequence). This CDR3 contains 13 residues. V was clipped by 5 bases and J by 5 bases, with 16 bases between them. CDR3 nucleotides: TGCAGTGCTCGATCCGGGACATTGGACGAGCAGTACTTC. As protein: CSARSGTLDEQYF.

This clonotype showed up just a few times. The chain uses TRBV7-2 and TRBJ2-3, with 7 bases fitting TRBD1. CDR3 length: 16 residues. J gave up 2 bases and V 5 bases, and 10 bases lay outside the gene matches. Germline CDR1 SGHTA, CDR2 FQGNSA. The DNA for the CDR3 is TGTGCCAGCAGCAACTACAGGGGTCTTGTCACAGATACGCAGTATTTT. It encodes CASSNYRGLVTDTQYF. Variable domain in full (rest from reference TRBV7-2 and TRBJ2-3): GAGVSQSPSNKVTEKGKDVELRCDPISGHTALYWYRQSLGQGLEFLIYFQGNSAPDKSGLPSDRFSAERTGGSVSTLTIQRTQQEDSAVYLCASSNYRGLVTDTQYFGPGTRLTVL.

The V gene is TRBV5-1, the J gene TRBJ2-1; 11 bases line up with TRBD1. V was clipped by 0 bases and J by 4 bases; unmatched bases: 3. The CDR3 length is 16 residues. The germline V gene has CDR1 SGHRS and CDR2 YFSETQ. The CDR3 protein is CASSLAGTGGYNEQFF. The CDR3, as DNA: TGCGCCAGCAGCTTGGCCGGGACAGGGGGGTACAATGAGCAGTTCTTC. The full variable domain, its missing parts supplied by reference TRBV5-1 and TRBJ2-1, is KAGVTQTPRYLIKTRGQQVTLSCSPISGHRSVSWYQQTPGQGLQFLFEYFSETQRNKGNFPGRFSGRQFSNSRSEMNVSTLELGDSALYLCASSLAGTGGYNEQFFGPGTRLTVL.

The rearrangement uses TRBV11-3 and TRBJ2-7; 12 bases line up with TRBD1. The CDR3 covers 13 residues. With 3 bases clipped from V and 9 bases from J, the junction kept 3 bases outside the gene matches. Per germline, CDR1 SGHNT and CDR2 YENEEA. Here the CDR3 DNA reads TGTGCCAGCAGCTTGGGACAGGGGGCGGTGCAGTACTTC. Amino acid sequence: CASSLGQGAVQYF. Using reference TRBV11-3 and TRBJ2-7 for the parts outside the CDR3, the full variable domain is EAGVVQSPRYKIIEKKQPVAFWCNPISGHNTLYWYLQNLGQGPELLIRYENEEAVDDSQLPKDRFSAERLKGVDSTLKIQPAELGDSAVYLCASSLGQGAVQYFGPGTRLTVT.

The chain employs TRBV12-3 or TRBV12-4 and TRBJ2-7; no definite D call. The CDR3 totals 14 residues. V lost 7 bases and J lost 0, with 13 bases in between. In DNA form, the CDR3 reads TGTGCCAGCAAACACAGAGAGAGCTCCTACGAGCAGTACTTC. Translated, it gives CASKHRESSYEQYF.

By share, this clonotype ranks as medium-sized. The genes are TRBV7-3 and TRBJ1-1; the D gene is possibly TRBD1 (5 bases). This CDR3 is built from 13 residues. Germline V lookup: CDR1 SGHTA, CDR2 FQGTGA. Deletions cut 4 bases from V and 2 bases from J, with 8 bases between. CDR3 nucleotide sequence: TGTGCCAGCAGCTCGGGGGTCAACACTGAAGCTTTCTTT. It encodes CASSSGVNTEAFF. Combining the CDR3 with reference TRBV7-3 and TRBJ1-1 gives the whole variable domain GAGVSQTPSNKVTEKGKYVELRCDPISGHTALYWYRQSLGQGPEFLIYFQGTGAADDSGLPNDRFFAVRPEGSVSTLKIQRTERGDSAVYLCASSSGVNTEAFFGQGTRLTVV.

The V gene is TRBV6-1, the J gene TRBJ2-7, with D possibly being TRBD1 (7 bases). The CDR3 sequence is 15 residues long. V was trimmed by 5 bases and J by 3 bases, leaving 17 bases between them. From germline, CDR1 is MNHNS and CDR2 SASEGT. CDR3: CASSPGGGGVYEQYF. CDR3 DNA sequence: TGTGCCAGCAGTCCAGGGGGAGGAGGGGTCTACGAGCAGTACTTC.

This clonotype has only one observation. The genes are TRBV20-1 and TRBJ2-5, with 8 bases identical to TRBD2. Trimming cost V 1 base and J 1 base; bases outside gene matches: 8. Germline lookup yields CDR1 DFQATT and CDR2 SNEGSKA (reference sequence). CDR3 length equals 16 residues. The CDR3 loop reads CSARGTSGRLQETQYF. The CDR3 DNA sequence: TGCAGTGCTAGAGGGACGAGCGGGAGACTCCAAGAGACCCAGTACTTC.

This clonotype was observed a few times. The rearrangement links TRBV6-1 to TRBJ1-1, with TRBD1 identical over 12 bases. In germline, CDR1 is MNHNS, CDR2 SASEGT. CDR3 length equals 15 residues. V trimming: 4 bases; J trimming: 3 bases; junction bases outside the gene matches: 3. CDR3 in DNA: TGTGCCAGCAGTGGGGGACAGGGGGCGTACACTGAAGCTTTCTTT. As protein: CASSGGQGAYTEAFF.

The rearrangement uses TRBV6-1 and TRBJ2-7; D unclear. The CDR3 consists of 15 residues. V lost 3 bases, J lost 2 bases, and 14 bases lay in between. CDR1 MNHNS and CDR2 SASEGT come from the germline V gene. The CDR3 reads CASSETWTDTYEQYF. The CDR3 DNA reads as TGTGCCAGCAGTGAGACTTGGACGGATACCTACGAGCAGTACTTC.

Of note for this clonotype: An end of the junction does not agree with germline; a read error may underlie this. This chain uses TRBV7-7 with TRBJ2-2; 9 bases agree with TRBD2. The CDR3 consists of 16 residues. CDR1 and CDR2 (germline): SSHAT, FNYEAQ (reference sequence). The CDR3 here is CASSRLAGSNTGELFF. The CDR3, as DNA: TGTGCTAGCAGCCGTCTAGCGGGATCGAACACCGGGGAGCTGTTTTTT. The complete variable domain, with remaining parts taken from reference TRBV7-7 and TRBJ2-2, reads GAGVSQSPRYKVTKRGQDVTLRCDPISSHATLYWYQQALGQGPEFLTYFNYEAQPDKSGLPSDRFSAERPEGSISTLTIQRTEQRDSAMYRCASSRLAGSNTGELFFGEGSRLTVL.

The rearrangement uses TRBV7-2 and TRBJ1-4, with D possibly being TRBD1 (5 bases). The germline V and J ends were trimmed by 4 bases and 8 bases, with 14 bases remaining between them. The CDR3 has 14 amino acids. The germline gives CDR1 SGHTA, CDR2 FQGNSA. The CDR3 here is CASSSMGRGEKLFF. The CDR3 DNA is TGTGCCAGCAGCTCCATGGGACGAGGGGAAAAACTGTTTTTT.

The gene calls are TRBV9 and TRBJ1-6, with a tentative D call TRBD1 (5 bases). This CDR3 contains 14 residues. The V gene lost 6 bases and the J gene lost 6 bases, with 13 bases spanning the gap. Germline CDR1 SGDLS, CDR2 YYNGEE. DNA of the CDR3: TGTGCCAGCACGACAGACAGTTTTAATTCACCCCTCCACTTT. Encoded protein: CASTTDSFNSPLHF. The full variable domain, rest sourced from reference TRBV9 and TRBJ1-6, is DSGVTQTPKHLITATGQRVTLRCSPRSGDLSVYWYQQSLDQGLQFLIQYYNGEERAKGNILERFSAQQFPDLHSELNLSSLELGDSALYFCASTTDSFNSPLHFGNGTRLTVT.